Shown below are 20 T cell receptor beta chains from a single sample sequenced in a study of PD-L1 blockade in urothelial cancer. The method was immunoSEQ multiplex PCR; TCRdb's version includes in-frame clones alone and lacks a portion of them. Among 35,000 to 45,000 clones listed, 75% to 95% were seen once. Noted time point: peripheral blood 6 weeks after treatment start. Specimen: PBMCs, collected around atezolizumab (anti-PD-L1) treatment. The receptors originated from a man between 65 and 85 years old with urothelial cancer.

This sequence joins TRBV5-1 and TRBJ1-4; 9 positions match TRBD1. J was trimmed by 8 bases and V by 4 bases; bases with no gene match: 18. The V gene's germline CDR1 is SGHRS and CDR2 YFSETQ. The CDR3 sequence is 18 residues long. Here the CDR3 reads CASSLSPGQGFLGEKLFF. The CDR3, as DNA: TGCGCCAGCAGCCTCTCTCCGGGACAGGGTTTCTTAGGGGAAAAACTGTTTTTT. The full variable domain, rest sourced from reference TRBV5-1 and TRBJ1-4, is KAGVTQTPRYLIKTRGQQVTLSCSPISGHRSVSWYQQTPGQGLQFLFEYFSETQRNKGNFPGRFSGRQFSNSRSEMNVSTLELGDSALYLCASSLSPGQGFLGEKLFFGSGTQLSVL.

This chain joins TRBV5-4 and TRBJ1-4; D is ambiguous. Germline V lookup: CDR1 SGHNT, CDR2 YYREEE (reference sequence). This CDR3 contains 13 residues. V lost 1 base and J 5 bases, leaving 6 bases between the germline ends. For the CDR3, the DNA is TGTGCCAGCAGCTTGTTTCCGAATGAAAAACTGTTTTTT. Its translation: CASSLFPNEKLFF.

J is TRBJ2-7 and V is TRBV7-8; D uncertain. From germline, CDR1 is SGHVS and CDR2 FQNEAQ. The CDR3 loop spans 11 amino acids. Trimming removed 5 bases at V and 5 bases at J, with 7 bases between. CDR3 amino acids: CASSHNNEQYF. CDR3 DNA: TGTGCCAGCAGCCACAACAACGAGCAGTACTTC.

The rearrangement uses TRBV9 and TRBJ2-1; possible D gene TRBD2, 5 bases. Germline V gives CDR1 SGDLS, CDR2 YYNGEE. There are 14 residues in the CDR3. Trimming stripped 0 bases from V and 7 bases from J, with 11 bases between. The CDR3 bases are TGTGCCAGCAGCGTAGATGGACTGACTAATGAGCAGTTCTTC. As protein: CASSVDGLTNEQFF.

The J gene is TRBJ2-5, the V gene TRBV6-1, with a tentative D call TRBD2 (6 bases). The V end lost 5 bases, the J end lost 2 bases, and 12 bases lay between the germline ends. This CDR3 is 14 amino acids long. Per germline, CDR1 MNHNS and CDR2 SASEGT. The CDR3 DNA sequence: TGTGCCAGCAGTCCGACTAGGGCTCAAGAGACCCAGTACTTC. Its protein product is CASSPTRAQETQYF.

The J gene is TRBJ2-3, the V gene TRBV7-6; 7 bases are shared with TRBD1. Germline V lookup: CDR1 SGHVS, CDR2 FNYEAQ. CDR3 length: 14 amino acids. Trimming removed 5 bases from V and 6 bases from J; junction bases left unmatched: 8. The CDR3 spells CASSPYLRGDTQYF. The CDR3 DNA is TGTGCCAGCAGCCCCTACCTCAGGGGGGATACGCAGTATTTT.

The gene calls are TRBV6-1 and TRBJ1-4; TRBD1 agrees at 7 bases. V dropped 3 bases and J dropped 4; count of bases not matched to a gene: 5. The CDR3 loop spans 15 amino acids. CDR1 is MNHNS and CDR2 is SASEGT in the germline V gene. The CDR3 spells CASSDVQGINEKLFF. DNA of the CDR3: TGTGCCAGCAGTGATGTACAGGGGATTAATGAAAAACTGTTTTTT.

The J gene is TRBJ2-5, the V gene TRBV5-4; D might be TRBD1 (5 bases). Germline values: CDR1 SGHNT, CDR2 YYREEE (reference sequence). The CDR3 sequence is 14 residues long. Trimming removed 2 bases at V and 5 bases at J, with 13 bases between. The CDR3 DNA follows: TGTGCCAGCAGCTTTCAGGGTCTTGGGGAGACCCAGTACTTC. Translated: CASSFQGLGETQYF.

V and J are TRBV19 and TRBJ2-1; no definite D call. Per the germline V gene, CDR1 is LNHDA and CDR2 is SQIVND (reference sequence). CDR3 size: 14 residues. With 1 base removed from V and 3 bases from J, the gap between germline ends came to 7 bases. CDR3 residues: CASSIGLLYNEQFF. As DNA, the CDR3 is TGTGCCAGTAGTATAGGTTTACTCTACAATGAGCAGTTCTTC.

The rearrangement uses TRBV5-1 and TRBJ1-2; 8 bases agree with TRBD1. CDR1 is SGHRS and CDR2 is YFSETQ in the germline V gene. V was pared by 0 bases and J by 8 bases, with 3 bases of the junction left unmatched. The CDR3 is 13 residues long. CDR3 in DNA: TGCGCCAGCAGCTTGGACAGGGGGGGCGGCTACACCTTC. Its protein product is CASSLDRGGGYTF.

This sequence joins TRBV18 and TRBJ1-1; D is unresolved. CDR1 is KGHSH and CDR2 is LQKENI in the germline V gene. The CDR3 consists of 15 residues. The V end was cut by 3 bases, the J end by 1 base, with 12 bases between. The CDR3 region has the DNA TGTGCCAGCTCACCGGTCGGACGGGGGAACACTGAAGCTTTCTTT. Protein sequence: CASSPVGRGNTEAFF.

The chain couples TRBV2 to TRBJ2-6; a possible D gene is TRBD1 (5 bases). Looked up from germline, CDR1 is SNHLY and CDR2 is FYNNEI. V dropped 0 bases and J dropped 1 base, with 19 bases sitting between them. The CDR3 length is 20 residues. The CDR3 protein is CASSEAEGWGRPSGANVLTF. CDR3 sequence (DNA): TGTGCCAGCAGTGAAGCTGAAGGATGGGGCAGACCTTCTGGGGCCAACGTCCTGACTTTC.

The J gene is TRBJ1-5, the V gene TRBV2; the match to TRBD1 covers 9 bases. Looked up from germline, CDR1 is SNHLY and CDR2 is FYNNEI. V was clipped by 6 bases and J by 1 base; unmatched bases: 4. The CDR3 sequence is 15 residues long. In DNA form, the CDR3 reads TGTGCCAGCAGAGTCGGACAGGGGAGCAATCAGCCCCAGCATTTT. Translation: CASRVGQGSNQPQHF.

This sequence joins TRBV5-1 and TRBJ2-7; TRBD2 agrees at 11 bases. Trimming removed 0 bases from V and 7 bases from J; junction bases left unmatched: 6. The CDR3 length is 15 residues. Germline assignment: CDR1 SGHRS and CDR2 YFSETQ. CDR3 protein: CASSLGLAGLGEQYF. CDR3 bases: TGCGCCAGCAGCTTGGGACTAGCGGGACTTGGTGAGCAGTACTTC.

In this sample, this clone turned up once. The rearrangement links TRBV12-5 to TRBJ1-3; a weak D match, TRBD1 (6 bases). Per germline, CDR1 LGHNT and CDR2 FRNRAP. Trimming shortened V by 5 bases and J by 4 bases, and 18 bases separated the two germline ends. The CDR3 length is 16 residues. The CDR3 here is CASGPPRGARGNTIYF. As DNA, the CDR3 is TGTGCTAGTGGTCCCCCACGGGGGGCAAGGGGAAACACCATATATTTT.

The chain uses TRBV5-5 and TRBJ1-2, with 9 bases matching TRBD1. CDR3 size: 15 residues. Looked up from germline, CDR1 is SGHKS and CDR2 is YYEKEE (reference sequence). V gave up 2 bases and J gave up 2 bases; unmatched junction bases: 4. CDR3 DNA: TGTGCCAGCAGCTTAGAGGGGACAGGGAACTATGGCTACACCTTC. Translation: CASSLEGTGNYGYTF.

The chain recombines TRBV5-1 with TRBJ1-1; D gene unclear. Deletions cut 4 bases from V and 11 bases from J, with 9 bases between. Germline-derived CDR1 and CDR2 are SGHRS and YFSETQ. This CDR3 has 10 residues. For the CDR3, the DNA is TGCGCCAGCAGCCCCGGCGGTGCTTTCTTT. Its protein is CASSPGGAFF.

This clone was seen more than once but under ten times. The J gene is TRBJ2-3, the V gene TRBV5-8; 8 bases agree with TRBD2. This CDR3 spans 15 amino acids. The V gene end was trimmed by 1 base and the J gene end by 4 bases; junction bases not matched to a gene: 5. Per germline, CDR1 SGHTS and CDR2 YDEGEE. Written as DNA, the CDR3 is TGTGCCAGCAGCTTGCGAGCGGGAGACGCAGATACGCAGTATTTT. Protein product: CASSLRAGDADTQYF.

This rearrangement joins TRBV6-1 to TRBJ2-7; 7 nucleotides line up with TRBD1. Germline V gene data show CDR1 as MNHNS and CDR2 as SASEGT. The CDR3 is made up of 14 amino acids. V dropped 10 bases and J dropped 2; count of bases not matched to a gene: 11. CDR3 in DNA: TGTGCCACTGGACAGGCCACCACGACCTACGAGCAGTACTTC. It specifies CATGQATTTYEQYF.

The chain uses TRBV6-6 and TRBJ2-1, with 10 bases identical to TRBD1. V shed 6 bases and J 5 bases; nucleotides not matched to a gene: 7. Germline V gives CDR1 MNHNY, CDR2 SVGAGI (reference sequence). The CDR3 consists of 15 residues. CDR3 in amino acids: CASRQGQGPHNEQFF. For the CDR3, the DNA is TGTGCCAGCAGGCAGGGACAGGGGCCCCACAATGAGCAGTTCTTC.